The sequence of this T cell receptor beta chain was determined in a study of blood T cell repertoires in COVID-19. The CDR3 length is 14 residues. V gave up 1 base and J gave up 7 bases, with 13 bases separating them. Per germline, CDR1 SGHVS and CDR2 FQNEAQ. Measured with immunoSEQ multiplex PCR; TCRdb has only the in-frame clones, and not every one. The profile shows 350,000 to 400,000 clones, 70% to 90% of them singletons. The sequencing sample was made of PBMCs or T cells enriched from blood (not recorded which). V and J are TRBV7-8 and TRBJ1-2; D is ambiguous. This receptor was identified in a woman in her twenties or thirties with acute COVID-19. The CDR3 is CASSLEISGSGYTF. The CDR3 coding sequence is TGTGCCAGCAGCTTAGAAATATCAGGTTCTGGCTACACCTTC. Full variable domain (rest looked up from reference TRBV7-8 and TRBJ1-2): GAGVSQSPRYKVAKRGQDVALRCDPISGHVSLFWYQQALGQGPEFLTYFQNEAQLDKSGLPSDRFFAERPEGSVSTLKIQRTQQEDSAVYLCASSLEISGSGYTFGSGTRLTVV.